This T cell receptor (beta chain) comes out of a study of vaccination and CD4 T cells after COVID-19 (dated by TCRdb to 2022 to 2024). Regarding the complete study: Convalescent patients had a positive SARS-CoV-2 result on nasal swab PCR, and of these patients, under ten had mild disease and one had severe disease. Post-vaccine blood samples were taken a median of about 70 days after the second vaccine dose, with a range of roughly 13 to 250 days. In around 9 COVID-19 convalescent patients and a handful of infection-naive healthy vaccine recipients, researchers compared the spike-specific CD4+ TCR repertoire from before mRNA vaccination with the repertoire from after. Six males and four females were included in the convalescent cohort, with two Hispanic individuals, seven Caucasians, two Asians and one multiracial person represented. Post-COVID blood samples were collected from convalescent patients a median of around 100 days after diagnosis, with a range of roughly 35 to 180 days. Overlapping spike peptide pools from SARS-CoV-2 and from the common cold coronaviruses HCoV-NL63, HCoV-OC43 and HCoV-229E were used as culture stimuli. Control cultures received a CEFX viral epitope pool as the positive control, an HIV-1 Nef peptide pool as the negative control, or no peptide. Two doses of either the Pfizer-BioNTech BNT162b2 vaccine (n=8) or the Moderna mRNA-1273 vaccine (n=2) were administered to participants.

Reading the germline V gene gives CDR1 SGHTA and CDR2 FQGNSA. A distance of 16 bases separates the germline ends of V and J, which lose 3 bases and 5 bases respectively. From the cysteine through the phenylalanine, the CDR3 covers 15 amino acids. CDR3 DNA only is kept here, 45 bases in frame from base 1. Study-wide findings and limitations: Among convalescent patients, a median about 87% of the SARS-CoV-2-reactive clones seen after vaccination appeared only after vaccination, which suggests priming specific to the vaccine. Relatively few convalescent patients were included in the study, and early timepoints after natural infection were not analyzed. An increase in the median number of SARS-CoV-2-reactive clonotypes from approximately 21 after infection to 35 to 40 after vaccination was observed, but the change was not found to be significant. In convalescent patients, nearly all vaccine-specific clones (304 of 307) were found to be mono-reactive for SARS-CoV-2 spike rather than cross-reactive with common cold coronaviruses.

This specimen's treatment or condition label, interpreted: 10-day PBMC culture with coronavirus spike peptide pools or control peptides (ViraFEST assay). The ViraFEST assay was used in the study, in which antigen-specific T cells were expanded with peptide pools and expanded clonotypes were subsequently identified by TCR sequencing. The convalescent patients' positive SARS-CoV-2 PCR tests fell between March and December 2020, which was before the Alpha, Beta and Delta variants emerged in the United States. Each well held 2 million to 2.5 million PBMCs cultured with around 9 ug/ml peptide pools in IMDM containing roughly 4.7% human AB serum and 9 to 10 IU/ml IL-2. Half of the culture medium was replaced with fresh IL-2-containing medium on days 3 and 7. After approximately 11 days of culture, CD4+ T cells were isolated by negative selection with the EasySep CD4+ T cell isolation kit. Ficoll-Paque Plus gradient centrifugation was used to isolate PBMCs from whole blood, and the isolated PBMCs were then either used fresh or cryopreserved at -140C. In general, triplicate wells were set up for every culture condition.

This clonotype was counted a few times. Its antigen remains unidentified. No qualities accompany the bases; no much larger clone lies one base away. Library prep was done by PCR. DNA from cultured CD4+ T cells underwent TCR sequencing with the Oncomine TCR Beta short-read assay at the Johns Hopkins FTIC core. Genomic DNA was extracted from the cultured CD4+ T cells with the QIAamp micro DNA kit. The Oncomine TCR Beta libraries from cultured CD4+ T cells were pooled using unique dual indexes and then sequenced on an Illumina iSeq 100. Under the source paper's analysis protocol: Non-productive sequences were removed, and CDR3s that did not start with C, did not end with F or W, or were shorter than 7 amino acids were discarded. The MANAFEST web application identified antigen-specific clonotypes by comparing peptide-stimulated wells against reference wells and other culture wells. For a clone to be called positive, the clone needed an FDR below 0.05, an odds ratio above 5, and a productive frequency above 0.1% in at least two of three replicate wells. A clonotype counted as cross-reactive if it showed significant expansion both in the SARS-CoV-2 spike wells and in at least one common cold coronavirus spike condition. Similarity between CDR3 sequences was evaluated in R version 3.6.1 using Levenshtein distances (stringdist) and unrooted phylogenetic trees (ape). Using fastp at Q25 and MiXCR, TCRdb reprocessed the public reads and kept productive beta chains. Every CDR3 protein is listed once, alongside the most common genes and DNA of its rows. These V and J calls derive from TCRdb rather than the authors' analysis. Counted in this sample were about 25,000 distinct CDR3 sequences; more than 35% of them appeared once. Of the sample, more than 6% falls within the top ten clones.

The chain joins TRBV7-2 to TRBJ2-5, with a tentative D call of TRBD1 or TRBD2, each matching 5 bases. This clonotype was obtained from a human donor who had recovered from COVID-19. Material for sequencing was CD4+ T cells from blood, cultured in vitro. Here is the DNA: TGTGCCAGCAGCTTCCGAGGGGTCCGAGCGGAGACCCAGTACTTC. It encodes CASSFRGVRAETQYF.